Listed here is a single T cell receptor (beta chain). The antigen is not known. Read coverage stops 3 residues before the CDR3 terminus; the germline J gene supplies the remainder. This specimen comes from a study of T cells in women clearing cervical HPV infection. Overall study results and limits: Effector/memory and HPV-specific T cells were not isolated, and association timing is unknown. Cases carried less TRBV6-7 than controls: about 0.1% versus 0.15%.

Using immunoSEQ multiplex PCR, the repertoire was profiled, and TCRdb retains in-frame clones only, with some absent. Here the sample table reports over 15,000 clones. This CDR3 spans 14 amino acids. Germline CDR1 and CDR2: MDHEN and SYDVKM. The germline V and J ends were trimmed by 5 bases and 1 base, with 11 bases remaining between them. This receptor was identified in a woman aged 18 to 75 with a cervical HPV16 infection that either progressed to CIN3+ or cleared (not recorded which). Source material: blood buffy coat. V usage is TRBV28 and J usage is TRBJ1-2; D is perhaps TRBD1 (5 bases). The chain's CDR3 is CASSMDIFNYGYTF. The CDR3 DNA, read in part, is TGTGCCAGCAGTATGGACATTTTTAACTATGGC.